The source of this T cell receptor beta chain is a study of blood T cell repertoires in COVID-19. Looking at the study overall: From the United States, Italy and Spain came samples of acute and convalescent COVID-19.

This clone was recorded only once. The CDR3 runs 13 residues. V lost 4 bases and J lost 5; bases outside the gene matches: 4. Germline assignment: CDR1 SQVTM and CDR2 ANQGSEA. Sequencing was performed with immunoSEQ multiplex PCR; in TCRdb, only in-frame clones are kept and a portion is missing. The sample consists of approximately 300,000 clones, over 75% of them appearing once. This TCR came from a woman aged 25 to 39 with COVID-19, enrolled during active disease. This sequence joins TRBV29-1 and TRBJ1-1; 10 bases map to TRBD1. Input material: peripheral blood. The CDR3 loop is CSVAGQGRTEAFF. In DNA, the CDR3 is TGCAGCGTTGCGGGACAGGGGAGGACTGAAGCTTTCTTT. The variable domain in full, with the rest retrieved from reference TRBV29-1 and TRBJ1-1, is SAVISQKPSRDICQRGTSLTIQCQVDSQVTMMFWYRQQPGQSLTLIATANQGSEATYESGFVIDKFPISRPNLTFSTLTVSNMSPEDSSIYLCSVAGQGRTEAFFGQGTRLTVV.